The rows below give T cell receptor beta chains drawn from one sample of a study of blood T cell repertoires in COVID-19. Sequencing used immunoSEQ multiplex PCR; TCRdb keeps in-frame clones, though not all of them. The sample consists of 360,000 or so clones, 85% to 90% of them appearing once. Source material: PBMCs or T cells enriched from blood (not recorded which). These receptors were taken from a woman in her 30s who had been exposed to COVID-19. The CDR3 runs from the conserved cysteine through the conserved F or W. The order of the fields is CDR3 length, clone size, J gene, V gene, D gene, CDR3 DNA, CDR3 protein. The D gene is left open where the match is weak. Part of the rows lack a size; the others show once, few, many or a class for expanded clones.

>15|.|TRBJ1-4|TRBV27|.
TGTGCCAGCAGCTCCAGGCCCTTGGGCGATGAAAAACTGTTTTTT
CASSSRPLGDEKLFF
>14|.|TRBJ2-5|TRBV27|.
TGTGCCAGCAGTGTCAGCGGTGGGATAGAGACCCAGTACTTC
CASSVSGGIETQYF
>15|.|TRBJ2-7|TRBV5-5|.
TGTGCCAGCACTGGGGAGCCGGACAGTCCCTACGAGCAGTACTTC
CASTGEPDSPYEQYF
>14|.|TRBJ1-1|TRBV7-3|.
TGTGCCAGCAGCTTAACGCGAGGGAACACTGAAGCTTTCTTT
CASSLTRGNTEAFF
>15|few|TRBJ2-1|TRBV5-1|.
TGCGCCAGCAGAGTAGACTGGCCTTCCTACAATGAGCAGTTCTTC
CASRVDWPSYNEQFF
>14|few|TRBJ1-6|TRBV11-3|.
TGTGCCAGCAGCTTTGGCCCCGATAATTCACCCCTCCACTTT
CASSFGPDNSPLHF
>15|.|TRBJ2-7|TRBV28|TRBD2
TGTGCCAGCCTATTTGGCGGGAGCCCCAGGAACGAGCAGTACTTC
CASLFGGSPRNEQYF
>14|.|TRBJ1-2|TRBV12-5|.
TGTGCTAGTGGTTTGGGACGGGGGTGGTTCGACTACACCTTC
CASGLGRGWFDYTF
>14|once|TRBJ1-1|TRBV9|.
TGTGCCAGCAGCGTGACAGGTACCAACACTGAAGCTTTCTTT
CASSVTGTNTEAFF
>15|once|TRBJ1-6|TRBV6-5|TRBD1
TGTGCCAGCAGCCCATCCGACAGGGATAATTCACCCCTCCACTTT
CASSPSDRDNSPLHF
>14|.|TRBJ2-5|TRBV5-4|.
TGTGCCAGCAGCCCAATACAGGGCCAAGAGACCCAGTACTTC
CASSPIQGQETQYF
>14|.|TRBJ1-4|TRBV7-9|TRBD1
TGTGCCAGCAGCTTAGAGGGGGCGAGAGAAAAACTGTTTTTT
CASSLEGAREKLFF
>15|.|TRBJ1-4|TRBV16|TRBD1
TGTGCCAGCAGCCAATCAGGGGGCACTAATGAAAAACTGTTTTTT
CASSQSGGTNEKLFF
>16|.|TRBJ1-1|TRBV27|.
TGTGCCAGCAGTTTACGGGGGGGAATAGGTGGGACTGAAGCTTTCTTT
CASSLRGGIGGTEAFF
>12|.|TRBJ1-1|TRBV10-3|.
TGTGCCATCAGTGAAGCTAACACTGAAGCTTTCTTT
CAISEANTEAFF
>12|.|TRBJ1-6|TRBV6-5|.
TGTGCCAGCAGTTTATATAATTCACCCCTCCACTTT
CASSLYNSPLHF
>15|.|TRBJ1-2|TRBV11-3|.
TGTGCCAGCAGCTTAGAAAATTTAGGAGCCGATGGCTACACCTTC
CASSLENLGADGYTF
>14|once|TRBJ1-1|TRBV6-5|TRBD1
TGTGCCAGCAGAGGGACAGGGGAGAACACTGAAGCTTTCTTT
CASRGTGENTEAFF
>14|few|TRBJ1-4|TRBV28|TRBD1
TGTGCCAGCAGCTTGGGACAGAGAAATGAAAAACTGTTTTTT
CASSLGQRNEKLFF
>18|.|TRBJ2-1|TRBV4-2|TRBD2
TGTGCCAGCAGCCGGGCTATTGGCGGGAGCGTACTCTACAATGAGCAGTTCTTC
CASSRAIGGSVLYNEQFF
>14|.|TRBJ1-4|TRBV18|TRBD1
TGTGCCAGCTTTGAGGACAGGGCTAATGAAAAACTGTTTTTT
CASFEDRANEKLFF
>16|.|TRBJ2-1|TRBV18|.
TGTGCCAGCTCACCAATTCGACAGAGCTCCTACAATGAGCAGTTCTTC
CASSPIRQSSYNEQFF
>14|.|TRBJ2-5|TRBV6-1|.
TGTGCCAGCAGTGAAGAGGACAGCTTCGAGACCCAGTACTTC
CASSEEDSFETQYF
>16|.|TRBJ1-5|TRBV12-5|TRBD1
TGTGCTAGTGCCCTCTCTCGGACAGGGAGTGTGCAGCCCCAGCATTTT
CASALSRTGSVQPQHF
>14|.|TRBJ2-7|TRBV5-4|TRBD1
TGTGCCAGCAGCCGAGGGGACAGGGACTACGAGCAGTACTTC
CASSRGDRDYEQYF
>12|.|TRBJ1-2|TRBV24-1|.
TGTGCCACCAGTGATAGTCAGGCTGGCTACACCTTC
CATSDSQAGYTF
>17|.|TRBJ2-6|TRBV2|TRBD2
TGTGCCAGCAGTTTCCAGCGGGAGGGCCTTGGGGCCAACGTCCTGACTTTC
CASSFQREGLGANVLTF
>19|.|TRBJ2-2|TRBV4-2|TRBD2
TGTGCCAGCAGCTCCGCGGAAGGTAGCGGGAGTTGGCACACCGGGGAGCTGTTTTTT
CASSSAEGSGSWHTGELFF
>12|.|TRBJ2-3|TRBV12-3/TRBV12-4|.
TGTGCCACCATGGCCCTAGCAGGTGCGCAGTATTTT
CATMALAGAQYF
>17|.|TRBJ1-6|TRBV28|.
TGTGCCAGTACAGGGACGGGGGGAACCCACCTTAATTCACCCCTCCACTTT
CASTGTGGTHLNSPLHF
>15|once|TRBJ2-1|TRBV7-3|.
TGTGCCAGCAGCTCCCCGACTAGGACCTACAATGAGCAGTTCTTC
CASSSPTRTYNEQFF
>15|.|TRBJ1-1|TRBV5-1|.
TGCGCCAGCAGCTTTTTGGAAGGGGCTGGAACTGAAGCTTTCTTT
CASSFLEGAGTEAFF
>14|.|TRBJ2-7|TRBV9|.
TGTGCCAGCAGCGGGGGACTTAATACCTACGAGCAGTACTTC
CASSGGLNTYEQYF
>16|.|TRBJ2-5|TRBV25-1|.
TGTGCCAGCAGTGAATATGGGGGGGCGACTCAAGAGACCCAGTACTTC
CASSEYGGATQETQYF
>16|.|TRBJ1-1|TRBV11-2|.
TGTGCCAGCAGCCCGAGCGGGGGGGCGGGGAACACTGAAGCTTTCTTT
CASSPSGGAGNTEAFF
>14|.|TRBJ2-5|TRBV27|.
TGTGCCAGCAGTTTAGAGCTCCACCGGGGGACCCAGTACTTC
CASSLELHRGTQYF
>20|.|TRBJ2-2|TRBV27|.
TGTGCCAGCACCACTAGGGGAACGGCCCTGCGGGGAGGGGGCACCGGGGAGCTGTTTTTT
CASTTRGTALRGGGTGELFF
>14|.|TRBJ2-7|TRBV4-1|TRBD1
TGCGCCAGCAGCCCGCACAGGGGCTTGGACGAGCAGTACTTC
CASSPHRGLDEQYF
>12|once|TRBJ1-4|TRBV21-1|.
TGTGCCAGCAGCCCCCTAAATGAAAAACTGTTTTTT
CASSPLNEKLFF
>12|.|TRBJ2-2|TRBV9|TRBD2
TGTGCCAGCAGCAAAGCGGGAGGGGAGCTGTTTTTT
CASSKAGGELFF
>14|.|TRBJ2-6|TRBV10-3|.
TGTGCCATCACAGGGAACTCTGGGGCCAACGTCCTGACTTTC
CAITGNSGANVLTF
>16|.|TRBJ1-2|TRBV15|TRBD1
TGTGCCACCAGCAGGCCGGGACAGGGTAATAGCTATGGCTACACCTTC
CATSRPGQGNSYGYTF
>12|.|TRBJ2-7|TRBV12-3/TRBV12-4|.
TGTGCCAGCAGCGGACCCCAGGGGGAGCAGTACTTC
CASSGPQGEQYF
>16|.|TRBJ1-4|TRBV9|.
TGTGCCAGCAGCGTAGGGGGCACCAAACGACAGGAAAAACTGTTTTTT
CASSVGGTKRQEKLFF
>12|.|TRBJ1-5|TRBV18|.
TGTGCCAGCTCCCTAAGCAATCAGCCCCAGCATTTT
CASSLSNQPQHF
>14|.|TRBJ2-1|TRBV3-1/TRBV3-2|.
TGTGCCAGCAGCCAGTGGGAGGTTGACAATGAGCAGTTCTTC
CASSQWEVDNEQFF
>13|.|TRBJ1-1|TRBV27|TRBD1
TGTGCCAGCACTACAGGGGGCGTCACTGAAGCTTTCTTT
CASTTGGVTEAFF
>14|.|TRBJ1-1|TRBV7-3|.
TGTGCCAGCAGCTTAGAGAGGGTAGGCACTGAAGCTTTCTTT
CASSLERVGTEAFF
>16|.|TRBJ2-3|TRBV18|.
TGTGCCAGCTCCCCCGGGACTGCGGGGTTCACAGATACGCAGTATTTT
CASSPGTAGFTDTQYF